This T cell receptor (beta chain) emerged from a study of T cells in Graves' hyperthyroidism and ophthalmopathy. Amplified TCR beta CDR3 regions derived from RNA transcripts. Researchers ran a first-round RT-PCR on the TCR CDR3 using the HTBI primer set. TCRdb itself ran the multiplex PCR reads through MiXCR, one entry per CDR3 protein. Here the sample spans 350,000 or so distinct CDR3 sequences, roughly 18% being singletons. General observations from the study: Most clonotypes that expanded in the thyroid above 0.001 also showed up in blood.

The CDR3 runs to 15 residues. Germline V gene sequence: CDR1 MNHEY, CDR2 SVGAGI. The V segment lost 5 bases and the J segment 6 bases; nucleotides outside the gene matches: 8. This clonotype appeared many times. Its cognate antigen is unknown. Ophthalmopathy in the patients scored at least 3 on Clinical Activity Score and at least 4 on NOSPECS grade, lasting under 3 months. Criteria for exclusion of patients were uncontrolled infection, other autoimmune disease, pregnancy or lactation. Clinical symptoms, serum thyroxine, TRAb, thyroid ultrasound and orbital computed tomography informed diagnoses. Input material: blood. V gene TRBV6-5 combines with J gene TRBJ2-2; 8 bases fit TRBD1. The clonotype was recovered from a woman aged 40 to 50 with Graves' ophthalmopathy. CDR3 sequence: CASSTDRGHAGELFF. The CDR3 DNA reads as TGTGCCAGCAGTACCGACAGGGGTCACGCCGGGGAGCTGTTTTTT.